This T cell receptor beta chain was observed in a study of blood T cell repertoires in COVID-19. Overall study: Acute and convalescent COVID-19 samples came from the United States, Italy and Spain.

Measured with immunoSEQ multiplex PCR; TCRdb has only the in-frame clones, and not every one. The sample has some 160,000 clones; under 90% are singletons. Looked up from germline, CDR1 is ENHRY and CDR2 is SYGVKD. V dropped 5 bases and J dropped 6; count of bases not matched to a gene: 4. The CDR3 has 13 residues. Enrollees, about 18 to 89 years old, lived in around 23 US areas. Assignments of participants to cohorts depended upon their own reported clinical history. Among Cohort 3 donors, those recovered had two negative PCRs, clearance, or symptom resolution. Sequences were obtained from PBMCs or T cells enriched from blood (not recorded which). V is TRBV10-3 and J is TRBJ1-5, with 7 bases identical to TRBD1. The sequence came from a woman between 55 and 75 years old who had recovered from COVID-19. The CDR3 here is CAISRQGGQPQHF. The CDR3 DNA sequence: TGTGCCATCAGTAGGCAGGGGGGTCAGCCCCAGCATTTT.